This T cell receptor (beta chain) was observed in a study of CD8 T cells in ankylosing spondylitis. Study results and limitations: What seemed typical of ankylosing spondylitis blood was a TCR beta motif built from roughly 8 highly homologous variants. Earlier studies detected some motif variants in reactive arthritis synovial fluid and blood. Matched ankylosing spondylitis synovial fluid reportedly showed significant enrichment of disease-linked clones.

A single record per CDR3 protein comes from TCRdb applying MiXCR to the 5' RACE reads. This table holds a few hundred thousand distinct CDR3 sequences, around 20% found once. Worth noting for this clonotype: What it recognizes is unknown.

The CDR3 length is 16 residues. Trimming cost V 3 bases and J 5 bases; bases outside gene matches: 7. Germline assignment: CDR1 SGHAT and CDR2 FQNNGV. This TCR came from a male donor with ankylosing spondylitis. This chain uses TRBV11-2 with TRBJ2-1; 10 bases are a match to TRBD2. The sequenced sample was blood, either unsorted or a sorted T cell fraction (not recorded which). CDR3 amino acids: CASSLDSGRNHNEQFF. The CDR3 DNA sequence: TGTGCCAGCAGCTTGGATAGCGGGAGGAACCACAATGAGCAGTTCTTC.